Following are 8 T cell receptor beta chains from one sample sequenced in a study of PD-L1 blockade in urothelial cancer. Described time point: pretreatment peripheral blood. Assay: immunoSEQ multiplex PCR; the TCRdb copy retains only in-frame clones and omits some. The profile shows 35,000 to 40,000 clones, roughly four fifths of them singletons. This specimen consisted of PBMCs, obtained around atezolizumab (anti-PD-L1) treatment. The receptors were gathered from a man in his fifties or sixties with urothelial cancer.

CDR3 bases: TGTGCCATCAGTGAAAGAGATGAAAAACTGTTTTTT. Its protein product is CAISERDEKLFF. The chain recombines TRBV10-3 with TRBJ1-4; no firm D call. From germline, CDR1 is ENHRY and CDR2 SYGVKD. The CDR3 totals 12 residues. V was pared by 3 bases and J by 6 bases, with 5 bases between.

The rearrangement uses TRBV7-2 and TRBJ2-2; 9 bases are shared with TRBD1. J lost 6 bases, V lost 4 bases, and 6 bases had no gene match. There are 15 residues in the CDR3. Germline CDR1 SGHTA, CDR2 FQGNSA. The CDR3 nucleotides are TGTGCCAGCAGCTCTCAACGACAGGGGGCCGGGGAGCTGTTTTTT. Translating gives CASSSQRQGAGELFF. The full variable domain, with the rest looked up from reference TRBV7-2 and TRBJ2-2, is GAGVSQSPSNKVTEKGKDVELRCDPISGHTALYWYRQSLGQGLEFLIYFQGNSAPDKSGLPSDRFSAERTGGSVSTLTIQRTQQEDSAVYLCASSSQRQGAGELFFGEGSRLTVL.

CDR3 in amino acids: CASSATSGDIQYF. The CDR3 DNA is TGTGCCAGCAGCGCGACAAGTGGCGACATTCAGTACTTC. This chain connects TRBV2 to TRBJ2-4; D uncertain. V was trimmed by 6 bases and J by 8 bases, leaving 14 bases between them. The CDR3 totals 13 residues. Germline CDR1 is SNHLY and CDR2 is FYNNEI.

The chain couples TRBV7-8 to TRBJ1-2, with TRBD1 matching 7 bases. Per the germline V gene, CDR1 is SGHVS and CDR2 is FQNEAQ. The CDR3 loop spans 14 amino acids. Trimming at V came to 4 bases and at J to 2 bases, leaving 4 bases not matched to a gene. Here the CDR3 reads CASSSRQGNYGYTF. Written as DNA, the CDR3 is TGTGCCAGCAGCTCCCGACAGGGCAACTATGGCTACACCTTC.

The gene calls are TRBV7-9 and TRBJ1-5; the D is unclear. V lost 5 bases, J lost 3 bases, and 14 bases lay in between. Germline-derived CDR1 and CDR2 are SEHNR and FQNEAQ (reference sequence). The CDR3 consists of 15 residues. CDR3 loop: CASSPTGRDNQPQHF. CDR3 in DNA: TGTGCCAGCAGCCCAACCGGGAGGGACAATCAGCCCCAGCATTTT.

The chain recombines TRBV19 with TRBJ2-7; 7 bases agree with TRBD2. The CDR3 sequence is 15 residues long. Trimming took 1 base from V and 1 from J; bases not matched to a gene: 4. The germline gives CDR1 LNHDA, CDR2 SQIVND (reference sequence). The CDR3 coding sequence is TGTGCCAGTAGTATAGGACTAGCCGATTCCTACGAGCAGTACTTC. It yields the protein CASSIGLADSYEQYF. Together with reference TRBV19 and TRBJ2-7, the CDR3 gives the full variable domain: DGGITQSPKYLFRKEGQNVTLSCEQNLNHDAMYWYRQDPGQGLRLIYYSQIVNDFQKGDIAEGYSVSREKKESFPLTVTSAQKNPTAFYLCASSIGLADSYEQYFGPGTRLTVT.

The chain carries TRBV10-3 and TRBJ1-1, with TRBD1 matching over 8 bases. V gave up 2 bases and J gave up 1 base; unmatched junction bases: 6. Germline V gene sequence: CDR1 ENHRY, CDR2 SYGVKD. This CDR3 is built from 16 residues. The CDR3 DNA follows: TGTGCCATCAGTGAGGGGGACAGGATCTCGAACACTGAAGCTTTCTTT. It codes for CAISEGDRISNTEAFF.

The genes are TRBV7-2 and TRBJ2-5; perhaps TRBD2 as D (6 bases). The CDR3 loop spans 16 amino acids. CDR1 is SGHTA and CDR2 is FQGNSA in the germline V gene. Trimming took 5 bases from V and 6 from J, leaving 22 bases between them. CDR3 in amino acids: CASSLAAGRGEKTQYF. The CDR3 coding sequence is TGTGCCAGCAGCCTGGCCGCAGGGCGGGGTGAAAAGACCCAGTACTTC.